The present T cell receptor (beta chain) was sequenced within a study of cytomegalovirus exposure and HLA in healthy donors. There are a few counts of this clone. What it binds is not known. Findings and limits, study-wide: Confirmation in vitro established that three CMV-associated chains were specific for CMV antigens. Across donors, most TCRs were seen rarely, yet some public ones were widespread. The study flagged about 160 TCR beta chains as cytomegalovirus-associated.

The CDR3 loop spans 17 amino acids. The repertoire was sequenced with immunoSEQ multiplex PCR; TCRdb's copy has only in-frame clones and lacks some. The table has about 340,000 clones, 70% to 90% seen once. This clonotype was obtained from a woman aged 18-29 years in good health and CMV-seronegative. Sequencing input: PBMCs. V is TRBV21-1 and J is TRBJ2-5; the table's D call TRBD2 went unverified against the DNA. TRBV21-1 is marked as a pseudogene. This CDR3 is CASSKDLASGRRETQYF. Here the CDR3 DNA reads TGTGCCAGCAGCAAAGACCTGGCTAGCGGGAGGAGGGAGACCCAGTACTTC.